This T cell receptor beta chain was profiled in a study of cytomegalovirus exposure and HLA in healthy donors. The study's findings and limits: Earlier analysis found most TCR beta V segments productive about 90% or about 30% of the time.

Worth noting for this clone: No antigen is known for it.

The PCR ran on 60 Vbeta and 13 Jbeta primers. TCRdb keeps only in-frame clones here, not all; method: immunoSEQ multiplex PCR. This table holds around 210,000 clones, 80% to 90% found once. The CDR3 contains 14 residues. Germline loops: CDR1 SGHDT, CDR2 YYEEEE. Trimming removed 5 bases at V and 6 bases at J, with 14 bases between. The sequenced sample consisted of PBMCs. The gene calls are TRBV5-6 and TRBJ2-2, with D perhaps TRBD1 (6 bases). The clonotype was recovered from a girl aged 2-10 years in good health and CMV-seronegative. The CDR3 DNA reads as TGTGCCAGCAGGGCCGGGACATCGGCCGGGGAGCTGTTTTTT. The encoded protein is CASRAGTSAGELFF.